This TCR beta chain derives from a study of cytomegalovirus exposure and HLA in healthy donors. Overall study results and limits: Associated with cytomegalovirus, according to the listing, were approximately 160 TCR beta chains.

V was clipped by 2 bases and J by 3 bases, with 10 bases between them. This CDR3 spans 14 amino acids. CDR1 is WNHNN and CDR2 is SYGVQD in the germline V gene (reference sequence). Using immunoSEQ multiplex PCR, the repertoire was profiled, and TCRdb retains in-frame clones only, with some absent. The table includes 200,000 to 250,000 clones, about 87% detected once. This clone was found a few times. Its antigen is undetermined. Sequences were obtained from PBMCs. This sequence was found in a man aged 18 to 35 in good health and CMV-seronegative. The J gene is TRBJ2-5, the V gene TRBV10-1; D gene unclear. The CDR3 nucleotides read TGCGCCAGCAGTGAGCCCGGGTTGGAAGAGACCCAGTACTTC. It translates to CASSEPGLEETQYF.